The TCR beta chain under discussion was sequenced for a study of cytomegalovirus exposure and HLA in healthy donors. For the study at large: Out of 398 genotyped donors, approximately 84% belonged to the Caucasian-associated ancestry cluster.

Broader study findings: In a later analysis, donors in an Asian-associated ancestry cluster reportedly had fewer N-insertions in productive TCRs than the cohort mean. Later on, an analysis showed TCR association rates differing by HLA locus, with DRB1 the most and HLA-C the fewest.

PCR employed 60 Vbeta and 13 Jbeta primers. As originally analysed: Tens of millions of unique TCR beta chains, roughly 11 million shared, were counted in a later analysis. The assay was immunoSEQ multiplex PCR, and TCRdb's table has in-frame clones only and misses some. V and J calls and clone size are those listed in that table; D and trimming were worked out from the DNA. The data contain tens of thousands of clones, roughly 80% of them singletons. About this clone itself: No antigen is known for it.

The clonotype comes from a male donor in good health and CMV-seronegative. Sequencing input: PBMCs.

CDR3 in DNA: TGTGCCAGCAGCCAAGGGACTAGCGGAAACACCGGGGAGCTGTTTTTT. This encodes CASSQGTSGNTGELFF. The chain recombines TRBV5-4 with TRBJ2-2, with 11 bases identical to TRBD2. V lost 4 bases, J lost 2 bases, and 4 bases stayed unmatched. Germline V gives CDR1 SGHNT, CDR2 YYREEE (reference sequence). This CDR3 is built from 16 residues.